The 27 T cell receptor beta chains in this list originate from one sample, sequenced in a study of cytomegalovirus exposure and HLA in healthy donors. PCR involved 60 Vbeta and 13 Jbeta primers. The data were produced by immunoSEQ multiplex PCR, yet TCRdb's version contains in-frame clones alone and is incomplete. The table lists more than 110,000 clones, 70% to 85% of them singletons, with about 1.5% in the top ten. The sequenced sample was PBMCs. The receptors come from a young man in good health and CMV-seropositive.

The chain carries TRBV29-1 and TRBJ2-6; D is ambiguous. Trimming shortened V by 7 bases and J by 0 bases, and 10 bases separated the two germline ends. The CDR3 has 14 amino acids. Germline V CDR1 and CDR2: SQVTM, ANQGSEA. The CDR3 nucleotides read TGCAGCGCTCGACTGTTCTCTGGGGCCAACGTCCTGACTTTC. Amino acid sequence: CSARLFSGANVLTF. The whole variable domain, remainder taken from reference TRBV29-1 and TRBJ2-6, is SAVISQKPSRDICQRGTSLTIQCQVDSQVTMMFWYRQQPGQSLTLIATANQGSEATYESGFVIDKFPISRPNLTFSTLTVSNMSPEDSSIYLCSARLFSGANVLTFGAGSRLTVL.

The CDR3 DNA reads as TGTGCCAGCAGCAAAGTGTGGGACAGGCCTTCCTCTGGGGCCAACGTCCTGACTTTC. Encoded protein: CASSKVWDRPSSGANVLTF. V gene TRBV21-1 combines with J gene TRBJ2-6; the table names TRBD1, a call not compared with the DNA. TRBV21-1 is a recognized pseudogene. The CDR3 spans 19 residues.

This rearrangement joins TRBV6-1 to TRBJ1-5; TRBD1 aligns across 9 bases. The trim removed 0 bases at V and 5 bases at J, leaving 8 bases unmatched. CDR1 and CDR2 (germline): MNHNS, SASEGT. The CDR3 is made up of 17 amino acids. CDR3 in amino acids: CASSEAGVGTGHQPQHF. In nucleotides, the CDR3 is TGTGCCAGCAGTGAAGCGGGAGTCGGGACAGGGCATCAGCCCCAGCATTTT.

This clone was counted a single time. The rearrangement links TRBV4-2 to TRBJ2-3; a weak D match, TRBD2 (7 bases). Germline V gives CDR1 LGHNA, CDR2 YNFKEQ. This CDR3 is built from 16 residues. The germline V and J ends were trimmed by 1 base and 4 bases, with 15 bases remaining between them. The DNA of the CDR3 is TGTGCCAGCAGCCAAGGCCTCGGGGGGCCGGCAGATACGCAGTATTTT. This translates into CASSQGLGGPADTQYF.

This clone has only one observation. For the CDR3, the DNA is TGTGCCAGCAGTTCCCCATCGGGAGGCTACACCTTC. Translation: CASSSPSGGYTF. This sequence joins TRBV28 and TRBJ1-2; D is unresolved. The CDR3 contains 12 residues. Germline CDR1 MDHEN, CDR2 SYDVKM. Trimming took off 4 bases at V and 8 bases at J, with 11 bases between the two ends.

V gene TRBV27 combines with J gene TRBJ2-5; D possibly corresponds to TRBD1 (6 bases). TRBJ2-7 explains the end of the DNA better; the J call may be wrong. The CDR3 loop spans 13 amino acids. Germline values: CDR1 MNHEY, CDR2 SMNVEV (reference sequence). The CDR3 spells CASSRDTGYEQYF. CDR3 bases: TGTGCCAGCAGTCGGGACACAGGTTACGAGCAGTACTTC.

The chain links TRBV28 to TRBJ1-5; the match to TRBD1 covers 7 bases. This CDR3 has 17 amino acids. Germline CDR1 is MDHEN and CDR2 is SYDVKM. The V segment lost 2 bases and the J segment 6 bases; nucleotides outside the gene matches: 13. As DNA, the CDR3 is TGTGCCAGCAGTTTAGTTAGTGGAGGGGGCGGACGTCAGCCCCAGCATTTT. Translation gives CASSLVSGGGGRQPQHF.

The chain employs TRBV6-1 and TRBJ1-5, with 7 nucleotides matching TRBD1. The V segment lost 2 bases and the J segment 3 bases; nucleotides outside the gene matches: 7. The CDR3 extends over 16 amino acids. Germline CDR1 reads MNHNS; CDR2 reads SASEGT. In DNA, the CDR3 is TGTGCCAGCAGTGAACAAGAACAGGGGAACAATCAGCCCCAGCATTTT. The encoded protein is CASSEQEQGNNQPQHF.

V gene TRBV25-1 combines with J gene TRBJ2-3; D unresolved. Trimming took off 4 bases at V and 2 bases at J, with 10 bases between the two ends. The CDR3 has 14 residues. Per the germline V gene, CDR1 is MGHDK and CDR2 is SYGVNS. CDR3 region: CASSVEFDTDTQYF. The CDR3 region has the DNA TGTGCCAGCAGTGTTGAGTTTGACACAGATACGCAGTATTTT.

This clone has just a few counts. This chain uses TRBV5-8 with TRBJ1-4; maybe TRBD1 (5 bases). Per germline, CDR1 SGHTS and CDR2 YDEGEE. Trimming removed 2 bases from V and 10 bases from J, with 12 bases in between. The CDR3 is made up of 13 amino acids. For the CDR3, the DNA is TGTGCCAGCAGCTTTTTACAGGTCGGAAAACTGTTTTTT. This sequence encodes CASSFLQVGKLFF.

This clone showed up just once. The chain uses TRBV5-6 and TRBJ2-6; TRBD1 might be the D (7 bases). The CDR3 consists of 18 residues. V lost 4 bases, J lost 0 bases, and 17 bases lay in between. From germline, CDR1 is SGHDT and CDR2 YYEEEE. The CDR3 spells CASSRGGDSLSGANVLTF. The CDR3 DNA follows: TGTGCCAGCAGCCGCGGCGGGGACAGCCTCTCTGGGGCCAACGTCCTGACTTTC.

The V and J genes are TRBV18 and TRBJ2-4, with D possibly being TRBD2 (6 bases). Germline CDR1 KGHSH, CDR2 LQKENI. V was trimmed by 2 bases and J by 7 bases, leaving 9 bases between them. The CDR3 length is 13 residues. The CDR3 DNA reads TGTGCCAGCTCACCATTTGGAGGGAACATTCAGTACTTC. Translating gives CASSPFGGNIQYF.

This chain connects TRBV5-5 to TRBJ1-5; D remains ambiguous. The CDR3 loop spans 15 amino acids. Germline lookup yields CDR1 SGHKS and CDR2 YYEKEE (reference sequence). Trimming left V 0 bases short and J 3 bases short, with 10 bases between. The CDR3: CASSLVVVPNQPQHF. The CDR3 nucleotides read TGTGCCAGCAGCTTGGTGGTAGTACCCAATCAGCCCCAGCATTTT.

For this clone: The junction and the germline gene differ at one end; a read error may be behind it. This chain links TRBV12-5 with TRBJ2-1; D unclear. The CDR3 sequence is 11 residues long. The germline V gene has CDR1 LGHNT and CDR2 FRNRAP. CDR3 nucleotides: TGTGCTAGTGGTTTATACAACGAGCAGTTCTTC. Translated, it gives CASGLYNEQFF.

The genes are TRBV6-1 and TRBJ1-1, with 8 bases aligning to TRBD1. Germline V gene lookup returns CDR1 MNHNS and CDR2 SASEGT. The ends lost 6 bases at V and 5 bases at J; junction bases unmatched: 8. This CDR3 is 14 amino acids long. The CDR3 loop is CASRDGQGRTEAFF. DNA of the CDR3: TGTGCCAGCAGAGATGGACAGGGTAGAACTGAAGCTTTCTTT.

This clone has just a few counts. The chain joins TRBV28 to TRBJ2-7; 14 nucleotides agree with TRBD2. The V segment lost 5 bases and the J segment 4 bases; nucleotides outside the gene matches: 4. Germline CDR1 MDHEN, CDR2 SYDVKM. The CDR3 spans 15 residues. The CDR3 is CASSTRTSGRYEQYF. CDR3 bases: TGTGCCAGCAGTACTCGGACTAGCGGGAGGTACGAGCAGTACTTC.

The chain recombines TRBV11-2 with TRBJ1-6; 11 bases are shared with TRBD1. The V gene's germline CDR1 is SGHAT and CDR2 FQNNGV. This CDR3 spans 17 amino acids. V shed 5 bases and J 2 bases; nucleotides not matched to a gene: 5. In nucleotides, the CDR3 is TGTGCCAGCAGCCCCCGGGACAGGGGGGCCTATAATTCACCCCTCCACTTT. Protein sequence: CASSPRDRGAYNSPLHF.

The chain couples TRBV2 to TRBJ1-5; D call uncertain. Germline lookup yields CDR1 SNHLY and CDR2 FYNNEI. Deletions cut 2 bases from V and 2 bases from J, with 7 bases between. The CDR3 runs 14 residues. The chain's CDR3 is CASSESTGNQPQHF. CDR3 DNA sequence: TGTGCCAGCAGTGAATCGACTGGCAATCAGCCCCAGCATTTT. Drawing the rest from reference TRBV2 and TRBJ1-5, the complete variable domain is EPEVTQTPSHQVTQMGQEVILRCVPISNHLYFYWYRQILGQKVEFLVSFYNNEISEKSEIFDDQFSVERPDGSNFTLKIRSTKLEDSAMYFCASSESTGNQPQHFGDGTRLSIL.

The chain carries TRBV6-5 and TRBJ2-7, with 8 bases identical to TRBD1. V was clipped by 6 bases and J by 2 bases; unmatched bases: 9. The CDR3 covers 15 residues. Germline CDR1 MNHEY, CDR2 SVGAGI. CDR3: CASRPNRGDTYEQYF. The CDR3 DNA sequence: TGTGCCAGCAGGCCTAACAGGGGGGACACCTACGAGCAGTACTTC.

The DNA for the CDR3 is TGTGCCAGCAGCACTCTAGCGGGGGAAGCAGATACGCAGTATTTT. Translation gives CASSTLAGEADTQYF. The chain carries TRBV5-6 and TRBJ2-3; 10 bases are a match to TRBD2. CDR1 SGHDT and CDR2 YYEEEE come from the germline V gene. V gave up 4 bases and J gave up 4 bases; unmatched junction bases: 6. The CDR3 loop spans 15 amino acids.

On this clone: One junction end does not reproduce the germline sequence, and a read error may be involved. Other DNA sequences of this sample code for an identical CDR3. The gene calls are TRBV7-6 and TRBJ1-6; D gene ambiguous. This CDR3 comprises 13 residues. Germline lookup yields CDR1 SGHVS and CDR2 FNYEAQ. The CDR3, as DNA: TGTGCCAGCAGCTTACAGGATAATTCCCCCCTCCACTTT. Encoded protein: CASSLQDNSPLHF.

The V and J genes are TRBV5-1 and TRBJ1-1; D may be TRBD1 (6 bases). CDR1 and CDR2 (germline): SGHRS, YFSETQ. Trimming stripped 0 bases from V and 1 base from J, with 10 bases between. The CDR3 extends over 15 amino acids. The DNA of the CDR3 is TGCGCCAGCAGCTTGGGAGGGACAAAGAACACTGAAGCTTTCTTT. The encoded protein is CASSLGGTKNTEAFF.

The chain uses TRBV7-2 and TRBJ1-2, with D perhaps matching TRBD1 (5 bases). Germline V CDR1 and CDR2: SGHTA, FQGNSA. CDR3 length: 15 residues. Trimming removed 4 bases at V and 4 bases at J, with 16 bases between. The CDR3 bases are TGTGCCAGCAGCTCAGACGGGGGTATGGTCTATGGCTACACCTTC. Protein product: CASSSDGGMVYGYTF.

The rearrangement links TRBV2 to TRBJ2-1; 11 positions agree with TRBD2. Germline CDR1 and CDR2: SNHLY and FYNNEI. This CDR3 is built from 15 residues. The V and J ends lost 7 bases and 7 bases, in that order; junction bases with no gene match: 9. The CDR3 DNA follows: TGTGCCAGCACTCCAAGGGGGACTAGCGGTAATGAGCAGTTCTTC. This encodes CASTPRGTSGNEQFF.

V and J are TRBV4-1 and TRBJ2-1; D might be TRBD1 (5 bases). Germline CDR1 and CDR2: MGHRA and YSYEKL. V was trimmed by 8 bases and J by 8 bases, leaving 16 bases between them. The CDR3 length is 13 residues. Written as DNA, the CDR3 is TGCGCCAGCGGCAGGCGGTTAGGGGATGAGCAGTTCTTC. Amino acids: CASGRRLGDEQFF.

The CDR3 nucleotides are TGTGCCAGCAGCTTATTCCCTAGCGGGAGTAACGAGCAGTACTTC. It codes for CASSLFPSGSNEQYF. The J gene is TRBJ2-7, the V gene TRBV11-3, with 10 bases aligning to TRBD2. V was pared by 2 bases and J by 5 bases, with 6 bases of the junction left unmatched. The CDR3 runs to 15 residues. CDR1 is SGHNT and CDR2 is YENEEA in the germline V gene.

The chain has TRBV6-1 and TRBJ1-2, with no clear D. V was shortened by 4 bases and J by 2 bases, with 5 bases between the two germline ends. This CDR3 region has 12 residues. Germline assignment: CDR1 MNHNS and CDR2 SASEGT. CDR3 bases: TGTGCCAGCAGTGCCGGGAACTATGGCTACACCTTC. Its translation is CASSAGNYGYTF.